The next 25 T cell receptor beta chains were all read from a single sample in a study of control samples from healthy donors and cancer patients (dated by TCRdb to between 2020 and 2021). Receptor amplification or capture employed the immunoSEQ multiplex PCR assay. Sourced from immuneACCESS, this table was stored by TCRdb with only in-frame sequences that have V and J called. A share of the clones is absent; for the studies checked, an unresolved V gene accounts for under half, and the remainder has no known explanation. The sample contains 230,000 or so clones, roughly 94% of them found a single time. The ten largest clones add up to roughly 1.6% of the sample. The specimen was blood. These receptor sequences come from a middle-aged man in good health.

V and J are TRBV4-1 and TRBJ2-2; D may correspond to TRBD1 or TRBD2 (5 bases each). The V and J ends lost 8 bases and 6 bases respectively, with 19 bases between them. The CDR3 length is 15 residues. Germline assignment: CDR1 MGHRA and CDR2 YSYEKL. CDR3 protein: CASGPRTEGAGELFF. In DNA form, the CDR3 reads TGCGCCAGCGGCCCCCGGACTGAAGGGGCCGGGGAGCTGTTTTTT.

The chain uses TRBV10-3 and TRBJ2-3; D not resolved. Trimming left V 10 bases short and J 7 bases short, with 21 bases between. The CDR3 contains 14 residues. CDR1 is ENHRY and CDR2 is SYGVKD in the germline V gene. In nucleotides, the CDR3 is TGTGCCACCGGCCCATCTGGCACAACGAATACGCAGTATTTT. Translating it yields CATGPSGTTNTQYF.

This clone occurred a few times. This rearrangement joins TRBV5-5 to TRBJ1-1; 8 bases are shared with TRBD1. Germline CDR1 and CDR2: SGHKS and YYEKEE (reference sequence). Trimming removed 3 bases from V and 0 bases from J; junction bases left unmatched: 10. This CDR3 contains 17 residues. CDR3 sequence (DNA): TGTGCCAGCAGCTCTCGGACAGGGAACCGAATGAACACTGAAGCTTTCTTT. It encodes CASSSRTGNRMNTEAFF.

V and J are TRBV9 and TRBJ2-2, with D perhaps TRBD2 (6 bases). The length of the CDR3 is 16 residues. Germline CDR1 reads SGDLS; CDR2 reads YYNGEE. V lost 2 bases to trimming and J lost 2 bases, with 13 bases between them. CDR3 nucleotides: TGTGCCAGCAGCGTCCGCCCGGAGGGAAACACCGGGGAGCTGTTTTTT. Amino acid sequence: CASSVRPEGNTGELFF.

V usage is TRBV25-1 and J usage is TRBJ2-1; D uncertain. This CDR3 has 13 amino acids. The V gene's germline CDR1 is MGHDK and CDR2 SYGVNS. Trimming cost V 7 bases and J 0 bases, with 7 bases left between them. CDR3 coding DNA: TGTGCCAGCAAGGAGAGCTCCTACAATGAGCAGTTCTTC. Translating it yields CASKESSYNEQFF. Based on the CDR3 plus reference TRBV25-1 and TRBJ2-1, the full variable domain is EADIYQTPRYLVIGTGKKITLECSQTMGHDKMYWYQQDPGMELHLIHYSYGVNSTEKGDLSSESTVSRIRTEHFPLTLESARPSHTSQYLCASKESSYNEQFFGPGTRLTVL.

The chain employs TRBV21-1 and TRBJ1-1; the table's D call of TRBD1 was not tested on the DNA. TRBV21-1 is annotated as a pseudogene. The CDR3 contains 14 residues. In DNA, the CDR3 is TGTGCCAGCAGCAAAGCGCTTTTCGGGACAGATGCTTTCTTT. It is translated as CASSKALFGTDAFF.

The gene calls are TRBV19 and TRBJ1-2; 9 bases align to TRBD1. The V and J ends lost 8 bases and 5 bases, in that order; junction bases with no gene match: 18. The CDR3 extends over 17 amino acids. The germline V gene encodes CDR1 LNHDA and CDR2 SQIVND (reference sequence). The CDR3, as DNA: TGTGCCAGTGCCGCCGGGACAGGGAGCCCTGTTGCATATGGCTACACCTTC. Protein sequence: CASAAGTGSPVAYGYTF.

The table lists this clone with a count of one. The genes are TRBV19 and TRBJ2-2, with D possibly matching TRBD1 (6 bases). Germline loops: CDR1 LNHDA, CDR2 SQIVND (reference sequence). The CDR3 runs 15 residues. V was trimmed by 7 bases and J by 1 base, leaving 13 bases between them. CDR3 coding DNA: TGTGCCAGTATCCCAGGGGCGGTGAACACCGGGGAGCTGTTTTTT. Translating it yields CASIPGAVNTGELFF.

This chain links TRBV3-1 (or the pseudogene TRBV3-2) with TRBJ2-6; D gene ambiguous. The CDR3 runs to 13 residues. Trimming left V 6 bases short and J 4 bases short, with 7 bases between. CDR1 is LGHDT and CDR2 is YNNKEL in the germline V gene (reference sequence). The CDR3 region is CASRLSGANVLTF. CDR3 bases: TGTGCCAGCAGACTGTCCGGGGCCAACGTCCTGACTTTC.

The chain links TRBV28 to TRBJ1-1; D might be TRBD1 (5 bases). Germline lookup yields CDR1 MDHEN and CDR2 SYDVKM. The CDR3 totals 13 residues. V was pared by 3 bases and J by 11 bases, with 16 bases between. The CDR3 DNA reads TGTGCCAGCAGTTTGGCACAGGCCAGGAGGGCTTTCTTT. As protein: CASSLAQARRAFF.

Only one count was recorded for this clone. The chain carries TRBV18 and TRBJ1-4; D is undetermined. V lost 5 bases to trimming and J lost 8 bases, with 18 bases between them. The CDR3 length is 15 residues. Germline values: CDR1 KGHSH, CDR2 LQKENI. The CDR3 region has the DNA TGTGCCAGCTCAGACCAAAGGGCCTTGGGGGAAAAACTGTTTTTT. Translating it yields CASSDQRALGEKLFF.

The chain employs TRBV5-4 and TRBJ1-1, with D perhaps TRBD1 (5 bases). The CDR3 sequence is 16 residues long. V was clipped by 4 bases and J by 6 bases, with 22 bases between them. Germline V gene sequence: CDR1 SGHNT, CDR2 YYREEE (reference sequence). CDR3 protein: CASSPWGSASASEAFF. For the CDR3, the DNA is TGTGCCAGCAGCCCCTGGGGCTCGGCGTCGGCCTCTGAAGCTTTCTTT.

The J gene is TRBJ2-2, the V gene TRBV6-5; weak D call: TRBD2 (7 bases). The CDR3 contains 16 residues. Germline CDR1 MNHEY, CDR2 SVGAGI. V was trimmed by 3 bases and J by 2 bases, leaving 13 bases between them. The DNA of the CDR3 is TGTGCCAGCAGTTATAGGGGGGGCGGTAACACCGGGGAGCTGTTTTTT. This translates into CASSYRGGGNTGELFF.

J is TRBJ2-1 and V is TRBV6-5; TRBD1 matches 9 bases. Trimming removed 5 bases from V and 6 bases from J; junction bases left unmatched: 8. Germline V gene sequence: CDR1 MNHEY, CDR2 SVGAGI. The CDR3 is made up of 15 amino acids. The CDR3 is CASSPPGQGFNEQFF. The CDR3 DNA sequence: TGTGCCAGCAGTCCTCCGGGACAGGGCTTCAATGAGCAGTTCTTC.

This chain connects TRBV24-1 to TRBJ2-4; TRBD1 matches at 11 bases. The V segment lost 3 bases and the J segment 7 bases; nucleotides outside the gene matches: 4. This CDR3 region has 15 residues. The germline V gene has CDR1 KGHDR and CDR2 SFDVKD. The CDR3 region is CATSDPGQGANIQYF. The CDR3 DNA is TGTGCCACCAGTGATCCCGGACAGGGGGCTAACATTCAGTACTTC.

V gene TRBV27 combines with J gene TRBJ2-7, with 11 bases fitting TRBD2. The CDR3 contains 16 residues. CDR1 is MNHEY and CDR2 is SMNVEV in the germline V gene (reference sequence). Losses at the gene ends were 4 bases for V and 1 base for J; bases not matched to a gene: 6. The CDR3 DNA sequence: TGTGCCAGCAGTTATAGCGGGGGGGCTACGTCCTACGAGCAGTACTTC. Protein product: CASSYSGGATSYEQYF.

The chain links TRBV10-2 to TRBJ1-1, with D unclear. There are 15 residues in the CDR3. The V gene lost 4 bases and the J gene lost 1 base, with 13 bases spanning the gap. Germline lookup yields CDR1 WSHSY and CDR2 SAAADI. CDR3 residues: CASSGPEHRNTEAFF. The CDR3 DNA reads as TGCGCCAGCAGTGGGCCCGAGCACAGGAACACTGAAGCTTTCTTT.

The chain joins TRBV11-2 to TRBJ2-3; a weak D match, TRBD1 (6 bases). Trimming took off 5 bases at V and 3 bases at J, with 18 bases between the two ends. Germline lookup yields CDR1 SGHAT and CDR2 FQNNGV. The CDR3 runs to 16 residues. CDR3 region: CASSRLTGSGTDTQYF. The CDR3 DNA reads TGTGCCAGCAGCCGTCTCACAGGGTCCGGTACAGATACGCAGTATTTT.

V is TRBV12-3 or TRBV12-4 and J is TRBJ1-5; D remains unclear. V was trimmed by 7 bases and J by 7 bases, leaving 11 bases between them. The CDR3 totals 12 residues. The CDR3 nucleotides are TGTGCCAGCACCTCCCCGTCCCAGCCCCAGCATTTT. It specifies CASTSPSQPQHF.

The chain couples TRBV6-6 to TRBJ2-3, with no clear D. CDR1 is MNHNY and CDR2 is SVGAGI in the germline V gene (reference sequence). V gave up 4 bases and J gave up 6 bases, with 8 bases separating them. CDR3 size: 12 residues. The CDR3 coding sequence is TGTGCCAGCAGTTTCAACACTGATACGCAGTATTTT. As protein: CASSFNTDTQYF.

V usage is TRBV9 and J usage is TRBJ2-2; 10 nucleotides agree with TRBD1. The CDR3 totals 16 residues. J lost 6 bases, V lost 2 bases, and 7 bases had no gene match. The germline gives CDR1 SGDLS, CDR2 YYNGEE. The CDR3 coding sequence is TGTGCCAGCAGCGTTACCGGGACAGGGGTTCCCGGGGAGCTGTTTTTT. Protein: CASSVTGTGVPGELFF.

The chain couples TRBV5-1 to TRBJ2-3; 8 nucleotides match TRBD2. Germline-derived CDR1 and CDR2 are SGHRS and YFSETQ. The ends lost 0 bases at V and 0 bases at J; junction bases unmatched: 0. This CDR3 has 15 amino acids. The CDR3 DNA is TGCGCCAGCAGCTTGGTAGCGGGGAGCACAGATACGCAGTATTTT. Translation gives CASSLVAGSTDTQYF. Looking up the rest from reference TRBV5-1 and TRBJ2-3 gives the full variable domain: KAGVTQTPRYLIKTRGQQVTLSCSPISGHRSVSWYQQTPGQGLQFLFEYFSETQRNKGNFPGRFSGRQFSNSRSEMNVSTLELGDSALYLCASSLVAGSTDTQYFGPGTRLTVL.

This clone was detected once. The chain joins TRBV6-5 to TRBJ2-3, with D perhaps TRBD1 (6 bases). The CDR3 sequence is 14 residues long. The germline V and J ends were trimmed by 7 bases and 3 bases, with 14 bases remaining between them. The germline gives CDR1 MNHEY, CDR2 SVGAGI. Here the CDR3 DNA reads TGTGCCAGCAAACAGGGCCTGGGGACAGATACGCAGTATTTT. Protein product: CASKQGLGTDTQYF.

The CDR3: CASRLDSSTGELFF. Here the CDR3 DNA reads TGTGCCAGCAGACTGGATAGTTCCACCGGGGAGCTGTTTTTT. The V and J genes are TRBV28 and TRBJ2-2; D not certain. Germline CDR1 is MDHEN and CDR2 is SYDVKM. The CDR3 sequence is 14 residues long. Trimming pared 6 bases from V and 4 bases from J, leaving 12 bases between.

This rearrangement joins TRBV6-5 to TRBJ1-3, with D perhaps TRBD1 (5 bases). There are 13 residues in the CDR3. V lost 8 bases to trimming and J lost 2 bases, with 10 bases between them. Germline values: CDR1 MNHEY, CDR2 SVGAGI. DNA of the CDR3: TGTGCCAGCCGCCAAGGGGCTGGAAACACCATATATTTT. Encoded protein: CASRQGAGNTIYF.